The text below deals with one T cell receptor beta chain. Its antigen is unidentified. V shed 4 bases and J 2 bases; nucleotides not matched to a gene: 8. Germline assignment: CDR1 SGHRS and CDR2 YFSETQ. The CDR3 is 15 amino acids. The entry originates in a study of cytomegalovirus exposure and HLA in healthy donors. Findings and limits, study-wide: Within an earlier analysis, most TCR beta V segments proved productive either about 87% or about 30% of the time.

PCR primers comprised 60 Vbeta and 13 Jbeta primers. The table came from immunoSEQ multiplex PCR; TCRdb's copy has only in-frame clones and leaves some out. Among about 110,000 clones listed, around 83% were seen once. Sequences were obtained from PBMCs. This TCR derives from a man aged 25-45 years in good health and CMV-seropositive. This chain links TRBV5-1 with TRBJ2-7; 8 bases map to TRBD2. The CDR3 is CASSTQGGGTYEQYF. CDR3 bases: TGCGCCAGCAGCACCCAGGGCGGGGGGACCTACGAGCAGTACTTC. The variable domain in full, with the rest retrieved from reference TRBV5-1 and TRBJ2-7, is KAGVTQTPRYLIKTRGQQVTLSCSPISGHRSVSWYQQTPGQGLQFLFEYFSETQRNKGNFPGRFSGRQFSNSRSEMNVSTLELGDSALYLCASSTQGGGTYEQYFGPGTRLTVT.